A selection of T cell receptor beta chains follows, all from one sample in a study of TIL therapy for anti-PD-1-resistant metastatic lung cancer. Assay used: immunoSEQ multiplex PCR; TCRdb lists only in-frame clones, some missing. The top ten hold 0.85% of the sample, which has around 15,000 clones, 86% seen once. The sequenced sample was blood, obtained at baseline. Receptor source: a person between 25 and 80 years old with non-small cell lung cancer. The CDR3 runs from the conserved cysteine through the conserved F or W. The D gene is left open where the match is weak. Size is stated for part of the rows, as once, few or many counts, or as a class when the clone is expanded.

v_call	d_call	j_call	clone_size	cdr3_aa	cdr3_nt
TRBV14	-	TRBJ1-6	once	CASSQDLVARGSPLHF	TGTGCCAGCAGCCAAGATCTCGTCGCCCGGGGGTCACCCCTCCACTTT
TRBV4-2	-	TRBJ1-4	once	CASSQEGFPTNEKLFF	TGTGCCAGCAGCCAAGAGGGGTTTCCAACTAATGAAAAACTGTTTTTT
TRBV6-5	-	TRBJ2-5	-	CASSYGSGKETQYF	TGTGCCAGCAGTTACGGGTCAGGGAAAGAGACCCAGTACTTC
TRBV11-2	-	TRBJ2-5	-	CASSRRAGAIKETQYF	TGTGCCAGCAGCCGAAGGGCAGGGGCGATCAAAGAGACCCAGTACTTC
TRBV5-4	-	TRBJ2-5	-	CASSYGTEETQYF	TGTGCCAGCAGCTATGGGACGGAAGAGACCCAGTACTTC
TRBV9	TRBD2	TRBJ2-5	-	CASSETRLAGETQYF	TGTGCCAGCAGCGAGACTAGACTAGCTGGGGAGACCCAGTACTTC
TRBV7-8	TRBD1	TRBJ2-1	-	CASSPGDRGLVYNEQFF	TGTGCCAGCAGCCCCGGGGATAGGGGGCTGGTCTACAATGAGCAGTTCTTC
TRBV4-2	-	TRBJ2-5	-	CASSQAFGQNQETQYF	TGTGCCAGCAGCCAAGCTTTCGGACAGAACCAAGAGACCCAGTACTTC
TRBV11-1	-	TRBJ1-1	-	CASSLTGLTEAFF	TGTGCCAGCAGCTTAACAGGGCTCACTGAAGCTTTCTTT
TRBV5-4	-	TRBJ1-2	-	CASSHRDRPFYGYTF	TGTGCCAGCAGCCACCGGGACCGCCCTTTCTATGGCTACACCTTC
TRBV5-1	-	TRBJ1-1	-	CASSLIKDGGEAFF	TGCGCCAGCAGCTTGATCAAGGACGGCGGTGAAGCTTTCTTT
TRBV29-1	-	TRBJ1-1	-	CSVEDIPGRVGTEAFF	TGCAGCGTTGAGGATATCCCCGGGCGCGTGGGCACTGAAGCTTTCTTT
TRBV7-2	-	TRBJ2-3	-	CASSPGLAGGSQYF	TGTGCCAGCAGCCCGGGACTGGCTGGGGGGTCGCAGTATTTT
TRBV18	TRBD2	TRBJ2-1	-	CASSPTSGNEQFF	TGTGCCAGCTCGCCCACTAGCGGTAATGAGCAGTTCTTC
TRBV7-2	TRBD2	TRBJ2-3	-	CASSLGLAGGTDTQYF	TGTGCCAGCAGCTTAGGGCTAGCGGGGGGCACAGATACGCAGTATTTT